The 18 T cell receptor beta chains given below trace back to one sample, sequenced in a study of regulatory T cells in long-lasting Graves disease. Time point reported: newly diagnosed GD, antithyroid drugs for less than 3 months. PBMC-extracted RNA yielded the TCR library. Building of the TCR beta libraries involved iRepertoire HTBI primers and Arm-PCR of CDR3 regions. TCRdb recomputed calls from the multiplex PCR reads with MiXCR, one row per CDR3 protein. The repertoire holds roughly 560,000 distinct CDR3 sequences, with about 16% as singletons. These data were likewise used in another study, on T cells in Graves' hyperthyroidism and ophthalmopathy.

The source was peripheral blood mononuclear cells (PBMCs), collected at new diagnosis, from a patient treated with antithyroid drugs. The receptors derive from a woman aged 35-65 years with Graves disease.

This clonotype has a count of ten or more. The rearrangement uses TRBV11-2 and TRBJ2-3; TRBD2 matches 10 bases. J was trimmed by 4 bases and V by 6 bases; bases with no gene match: 4. The CDR3 has 14 amino acids. Germline assignment: CDR1 SGHAT and CDR2 FQNNGV. Written as DNA, the CDR3 is TGTGCCAGCAGACCAACTAGCGGGGCAGATACGCAGTATTTT. It yields the protein CASRPTSGADTQYF.

This clonotype came up many times. In DNA, the CDR3 is TGCAGTGCTGGCAACGGGGGATCACCCCTCCACTTT. Amino acids: CSAGNGGSPLHF. The chain joins TRBV20-1 to TRBJ1-6, with D maybe TRBD1 (5 bases). This CDR3 has 12 amino acids. V was clipped by 5 bases and J by 10 bases, with 12 bases between them. The germline gives CDR1 DFQATT, CDR2 SNEGSKA (reference sequence).

A few counts support this clonotype. The V gene is TRBV29-1, the J gene TRBJ2-1, with D perhaps TRBD1 (5 bases). Germline V gene lookup returns CDR1 SQVTM and CDR2 ANQGSEA. V shed 2 bases and J shed 4 bases, with 12 bases lying between them. The CDR3 loop spans 14 amino acids. The CDR3 region is CSVETQGAYNEQFF. CDR3 nucleotide sequence: TGCAGCGTTGAAACGCAGGGCGCGTACAATGAGCAGTTCTTC.

In this sample, this clonotype turned up many times. The V gene is TRBV2, the J gene TRBJ2-7; 7 bases agree with TRBD1. The V and J ends lost 1 base and 0 bases, in that order; junction bases with no gene match: 3. Per germline, CDR1 SNHLY and CDR2 FYNNEI. CDR3 length: 15 amino acids. The chain's CDR3 is CASSEEGQSSYEQYF. The CDR3 nucleotides are TGTGCCAGCAGTGAAGAGGGACAGAGCTCCTACGAGCAGTACTTC.

This clonotype has at least ten counts. V is TRBV28 and J is TRBJ1-1; D may be TRBD1 (6 bases). Germline V CDR1 and CDR2: MDHEN, SYDVKM. Trimming took off 7 bases at V and 2 bases at J, with 11 bases between the two ends. This CDR3 contains 13 residues. This chain's CDR3 is CASIPGGNTEAFF. The DNA of the CDR3 is TGTGCCAGCATCCCCGGGGGCAACACTGAAGCTTTCTTT.

This clonotype was detected ten times or more. The chain has TRBV28 and TRBJ1-1, with D hard to call. Germline CDR1 and CDR2: MDHEN and SYDVKM. Trimming cost V 8 bases and J 1 base, with 14 bases left between them. The CDR3 totals 14 residues. The CDR3 DNA reads as TGTGCCAGCTCACCTTCGGACGGGAACACTGAAGCTTTCTTT. This translates into CASSPSDGNTEAFF.

This rearrangement joins TRBV6-2 or TRBV6-3 to TRBJ1-1, with D unclear. Trimming took off 3 bases at V and 4 bases at J, with 6 bases between the two ends. Per germline, CDR1 MNHEY and CDR2 SVGEGT. The CDR3 runs 12 residues. The CDR3 DNA sequence: TGTGCCAGCAGTTATCCCCCCACTGAAGCTTTCTTT. Protein product: CASSYPPTEAFF.

This clonotype showed up many times. The V call is TRBV20-1, the J call TRBJ2-4; no clear D gene. V lost 3 bases and J lost 8, with 14 bases in between. Germline lookup yields CDR1 DFQATT and CDR2 SNEGSKA (reference sequence). The CDR3 has 13 residues. CDR3 protein: CSASWTDRDIQYF. As DNA, the CDR3 is TGCAGTGCTAGTTGGACGGACCGAGACATTCAGTACTTC.

This clonotype was detected ten times or more. V and J are TRBV3-1 and TRBJ1-2, with D uncertain. V dropped 0 bases and J dropped 8 bases, with 13 bases sitting between them. Germline CDR1 reads LGHDT; CDR2 reads YNNKEL (reference sequence). The CDR3 is made up of 14 amino acids. CDR3: CASSQDTLFGGYTF. For the CDR3, the DNA is TGTGCCAGCAGCCAAGATACCTTATTCGGCGGCTACACCTTC. The full variable domain, rest sourced from reference TRBV3-1 and TRBJ1-2, is DTAVSQTPKYLVTQMGNDKSIKCEQNLGHDTMYWYKQDSKKFLKIMFSYNNKELIINETVPNRFSPKSPDKAHLNLHINSLELGDSAVYFCASSQDTLFGGYTFGSGTRLTVV.

For the CDR3, the DNA is TGTGCCAGCAGCCCGGGACAGGGGGTTTACGAGCAGTTCTTC. It specifies CASSPGQGVYEQFF. V gene TRBV11-2 combines with J gene TRBJ2-1; 11 bases agree with TRBD1. From germline, CDR1 is SGHAT and CDR2 FQNNGV. CDR3 size: 14 residues. Trimming cost V 5 bases and J 10 bases; bases outside gene matches: 7.

The rearrangement joins TRBV4-1 to TRBJ1-3; tentatively, D is TRBD1 (6 bases). Between the trimmed V and J ends, which lost 0 bases and 0 bases, there was a span of 15 bases. Germline V gene sequence: CDR1 MGHRA, CDR2 YSYEKL. The CDR3 totals 18 residues. The CDR3, as DNA: TGCGCCAGCAGCCAAGATCGGACAGCCTCGGACTCTGGAAACACCATATATTTT. It codes for CASSQDRTASDSGNTIYF.

This clonotype was counted at least ten times. This sequence joins TRBV6-1 and TRBJ2-7; 9 bases fit TRBD1. The CDR3 contains 14 residues. CDR1 is MNHNS, CDR2 SASEGT, per germline. V was clipped by 8 bases and J by 0 bases; unmatched bases: 5. CDR3 coding DNA: TGTGCCAGCGGACAGGGGCTCTCCTCCTACGAGCAGTACTTC. Its protein product is CASGQGLSSYEQYF.

This clonotype was seen a handful of times. The CDR3 DNA reads as TGTGCCAGCACCCTACCCATGAACACTGAAGCTTTCTTT. Amino acids: CASTLPMNTEAFF. J is TRBJ1-1 and V is TRBV5-6; no definite D call. This CDR3 has 13 amino acids. V gave up 6 bases and J gave up 0 bases, with 9 bases separating them. Germline lookup yields CDR1 SGHDT and CDR2 YYEEEE.

This clonotype was counted a few times. The chain uses TRBV7-9 and TRBJ2-1; D is possibly TRBD2 (6 bases). CDR1 is SEHNR and CDR2 is FQNEAQ in the germline V gene (reference sequence). The length of the CDR3 is 14 residues. V lost 2 bases and J lost 7, with 12 bases in between. The CDR3 nucleotides read TGTGCCAGCAGCTTAATCACAGGAGGGAATGAGCAGTTCTTC. Amino acids: CASSLITGGNEQFF.

This clonotype was picked up one time. This chain uses TRBV7-6 with TRBJ2-7; the D gene is possibly TRBD1 (6 bases). The CDR3 is 15 residues long. The V gene lost 3 bases and the J gene lost 1 base, with 13 bases spanning the gap. CDR1 is SGHVS and CDR2 is FNYEAQ in the germline V gene. CDR3 protein: CASSLGSGESYEQYF. CDR3 nucleotides: TGTGCCAGCAGCTTGGGGTCAGGGGAATCCTACGAGCAGTACTTC.

V usage is TRBV15 and J usage is TRBJ1-2; maybe TRBD1 (5 bases). V lost 0 bases to trimming and J lost 5 bases, with 13 bases between them. The CDR3 extends over 15 amino acids. Per the germline V gene, CDR1 is LNHNV and CDR2 is YYDKDF (reference sequence). CDR3 coding DNA: TGTGCCACCAGCAGAGATCTCGGAGGGGATTATGGCTACACCTTC. It codes for CATSRDLGGDYGYTF.

This clonotype was counted a few times. As DNA, the CDR3 is TGCAGTGCTATGTGGCGGGGGCGGACAGATACGCAGTATTTT. Its protein product is CSAMWRGRTDTQYF. The chain has TRBV20-1 and TRBJ2-3, with D perhaps matching TRBD2 (7 bases). CDR3 length equals 14 residues. V was cut by 4 bases and J by 3 bases, with 14 bases left in between. Germline CDR1 and CDR2: DFQATT and SNEGSKA (reference sequence).

This clonotype was recorded at least ten times. The chain links TRBV7-3 to TRBJ2-2; D is possibly TRBD1 (5 bases). The CDR3 loop spans 15 amino acids. Germline CDR1 is SGHTA and CDR2 is FQGTGA. Trimming took off 5 bases at V and 0 bases at J, with 10 bases between the two ends. The CDR3 DNA sequence: TGTGCCAGCAGCCCTGACAGAACGAACACCGGGGAGCTGTTTTTT. This codes for CASSPDRTNTGELFF.